A selection of T cell receptor beta chains follows, all from one sample in a study of PD-L1 blockade in urothelial cancer. Sequenced by immunoSEQ multiplex PCR; TCRdb stores in-frame clones only, minus some. The sample lists tens of thousands of clones, approximately 86% occurring once. This sample comprised PBMCs, obtained around atezolizumab (anti-PD-L1) treatment. These receptors originate from a woman aged 70-85 years with urothelial cancer. Each CDR3 is given with its conserved first and last residue. A D gene is named only where the DNA matches it firmly. Clone size, where shown, is once, few, many, or a class for clones that have expanded.

clone_size: once; d_call: NA; j_call: TRBJ2-5; v_call: TRBV7-9; cdr3_nt: TGTGCCAGCAGCCCTCTTTCGGAGACCCAGTACTTC; cdr3_aa: CASSPLSETQYF
clone_size: NA; d_call: NA; j_call: TRBJ1-4; v_call: TRBV15; cdr3_nt: TGTGCCACCAGCAGAGATCTGGGAGGGGCGAATGAAAAACTGTTTTTT; cdr3_aa: CATSRDLGGANEKLFF
clone_size: NA; d_call: TRBD2; j_call: TRBJ2-3; v_call: TRBV7-8; cdr3_nt: TGTGCCAGCAGCTCTATAGCGGGAGGGCTCTCGGATTTCACAGATACGCAGTATTTT; cdr3_aa: CASSSIAGGLSDFTDTQYF
clone_size: few; d_call: NA; j_call: TRBJ1-5; v_call: TRBV6-6; cdr3_nt: TGTGCCAGCAGACCATCGGGAGCGGCGGGCAATCAGCCCCAGCATTTT; cdr3_aa: CASRPSGAAGNQPQHF
clone_size: few; d_call: NA; j_call: TRBJ1-4; v_call: TRBV30; cdr3_nt: TGTGCCTGGAGTCGACAGACTAATGAAAAACTGTTTTTT; cdr3_aa: CAWSRQTNEKLFF
clone_size: NA; d_call: NA; j_call: TRBJ2-6; v_call: TRBV5-1; cdr3_nt: TGCGCCAGCAGCTTTTCTCTCAGCTCTGGGGCCAACGTCCTGACTTTC; cdr3_aa: CASSFSLSSGANVLTF
clone_size: NA; d_call: NA; j_call: TRBJ1-6; v_call: TRBV30; cdr3_nt: TGTGCCTGGGGGAGACGGTCTGGGTCCCCTAATTCACCCCTCCACTTT; cdr3_aa: CAWGRRSGSPNSPLHF
clone_size: NA; d_call: TRBD2; j_call: TRBJ2-7; v_call: TRBV19; cdr3_nt: TGTGCCAGTAGTATGACTAGCGGCATAACCGCTCGGGAGCAGTACTTC; cdr3_aa: CASSMTSGITAREQYF
clone_size: NA; d_call: NA; j_call: TRBJ1-4; v_call: TRBV30; cdr3_nt: TGTGCCTGGTCGGCAGGGGTAACTAATGAAAAACTGTTTTTT; cdr3_aa: CAWSAGVTNEKLFF
clone_size: once; d_call: TRBD2; j_call: TRBJ2-1; v_call: TRBV9; cdr3_nt: TGTGCCAGCAGCGTAGACCTAGCGGGAGGTTACTACAATGAGCAGTTCTTC; cdr3_aa: CASSVDLAGGYYNEQFF
clone_size: NA; d_call: TRBD1; j_call: TRBJ2-3; v_call: TRBV27; cdr3_nt: TGTGCCAGCGCCTTACAGGGGACAGATACGCAGTATTTT; cdr3_aa: CASALQGTDTQYF
clone_size: once; d_call: TRBD2; j_call: TRBJ2-3; v_call: TRBV15; cdr3_nt: TGTGCCACCAGCAGAGATTTAGGGGTAGCGGGAGTTTCAGATACGCAGTATTTT; cdr3_aa: CATSRDLGVAGVSDTQYF
clone_size: once; d_call: TRBD1; j_call: TRBJ1-2; v_call: TRBV7-2; cdr3_nt: TGTGCCAGCAGCCCCGACAGGGGGCCCAACTATGGCTACACCTTC; cdr3_aa: CASSPDRGPNYGYTF
clone_size: once; d_call: NA; j_call: TRBJ1-6; v_call: TRBV6-1; cdr3_nt: TGTGCCAGCTCCCCCGAACTCAATTCACCCCTCCACTTT; cdr3_aa: CASSPELNSPLHF
clone_size: NA; d_call: NA; j_call: TRBJ1-1; v_call: TRBV4-3; cdr3_nt: TGCGCCAGCAGCCAAGATATGCGGGGGCGAGCTGAAGCTTTCTTT; cdr3_aa: CASSQDMRGRAEAFF
clone_size: NA; d_call: TRBD1; j_call: TRBJ2-2; v_call: TRBV6-4; cdr3_nt: TGTGCCAGCAGAACAGGGGGCACCGGGGAGCTGTTTTTT; cdr3_aa: CASRTGGTGELFF
clone_size: NA; d_call: TRBD2; j_call: TRBJ2-7; v_call: TRBV6-1; cdr3_nt: TGTGCCAGCAGTGATTGGGGGGGATCCGATTACGAGCAGTACTTC; cdr3_aa: CASSDWGGSDYEQYF
clone_size: NA; d_call: TRBD1; j_call: TRBJ1-5; v_call: TRBV5-5; cdr3_nt: TGTGCCAGCAGCACCACCGGACAGGGGGGTCAGCCCCAGCATTTT; cdr3_aa: CASSTTGQGGQPQHF
clone_size: NA; d_call: NA; j_call: TRBJ2-7; v_call: TRBV6-1; cdr3_nt: TGTGCCAGCACTAAAGGGGGGGGAGCGCGCTACGAGCAGTACTTC; cdr3_aa: CASTKGGGARYEQYF
clone_size: NA; d_call: NA; j_call: TRBJ2-1; v_call: TRBV18; cdr3_nt: TGTGCCAGCTCACGCGGGGTAGGTGACAATGAGCAGTTCTTC; cdr3_aa: CASSRGVGDNEQFF
clone_size: NA; d_call: TRBD1; j_call: TRBJ2-7; v_call: TRBV5-1; cdr3_nt: TGCGCAAGTAAAACCGGGACAGGCTCCTCCTACGAGCAGTACTTC; cdr3_aa: CASKTGTGSSYEQYF
clone_size: few; d_call: NA; j_call: TRBJ2-2; v_call: TRBV28; cdr3_nt: TGTGCCAGCAGTTTAGCGGGGACCTCCGGGGAGCTGTTTTTT; cdr3_aa: CASSLAGTSGELFF
clone_size: NA; d_call: TRBD1; j_call: TRBJ2-7; v_call: TRBV5-1; cdr3_nt: TGCGCCAGCAGCACAGACCGGACAGGGGGCTTGGACGAGCAGTACTTC; cdr3_aa: CASSTDRTGGLDEQYF
clone_size: NA; d_call: TRBD2; j_call: TRBJ2-7; v_call: TRBV9; cdr3_nt: TGTGCCAGCAGCGTTGGCGGGAGCTCCTACGAGCAGTACTTC; cdr3_aa: CASSVGGSSYEQYF
clone_size: NA; d_call: NA; j_call: TRBJ1-2; v_call: TRBV10-3; cdr3_nt: TGTGCCATCAGTGTGGAGGGGTCCTATGGCTACACCTTC; cdr3_aa: CAISVEGSYGYTF
clone_size: NA; d_call: TRBD2; j_call: TRBJ2-1; v_call: TRBV6-6; cdr3_nt: TGTGCCAGCAGTTTTTCGGGGACTAGCGGGACAAATGAGCAGTTCTTC; cdr3_aa: CASSFSGTSGTNEQFF
clone_size: once; d_call: TRBD1; j_call: TRBJ1-4; v_call: TRBV30; cdr3_nt: TGTGCCTGGAAACAAAGGACAGGGCCGGGTGAAAAACTGTTTTTT; cdr3_aa: CAWKQRTGPGEKLFF
clone_size: NA; d_call: NA; j_call: TRBJ2-5; v_call: TRBV21-1; cdr3_nt: TGTGCCAGCAGGAGCCTATTTTCAGGGGCTATTCGATCAGAGACCCAGTACTTC; cdr3_aa: CASRSLFSGAIRSETQYF
clone_size: NA; d_call: TRBD2; j_call: TRBJ2-3; v_call: TRBV15; cdr3_nt: TGTGCCACCAGCAGAGATCGCGCTAGCGGGCCTAGCACAGATACGCAGTATTTT; cdr3_aa: CATSRDRASGPSTDTQYF
clone_size: NA; d_call: NA; j_call: TRBJ2-7; v_call: TRBV15; cdr3_nt: TGTGCCACCAGCAGAGATCATCTATTTCGATCCTACGAGCAGTACTTC; cdr3_aa: CATSRDHLFRSYEQYF
clone_size: NA; d_call: TRBD2; j_call: TRBJ2-5; v_call: TRBV7-2; cdr3_nt: TGTGCCAGCAGCTTAGTGTCCAGGGAGGGAGAGACCCAGTACTTC; cdr3_aa: CASSLVSREGETQYF
clone_size: NA; d_call: NA; j_call: TRBJ2-3; v_call: TRBV28; cdr3_nt: TGTGCCAGCAGTTTAGGCGGCTTTTCCTACACTGCAGATACGCAGTATTTT; cdr3_aa: CASSLGGFSYTADTQYF
clone_size: NA; d_call: NA; j_call: TRBJ2-7; v_call: TRBV13; cdr3_nt: TGTGCCAGCAGCGATACGGCGGGTCTGCGAGAGCAGTACTTC; cdr3_aa: CASSDTAGLREQYF
clone_size: NA; d_call: NA; j_call: TRBJ2-4; v_call: TRBV7-2; cdr3_nt: TGTGCCAGCAACCTTGGGCTGGGAGACATTCAGTACTTC; cdr3_aa: CASNLGLGDIQYF
clone_size: few; d_call: TRBD1; j_call: TRBJ1-2; v_call: TRBV2; cdr3_nt: TGTGCCAGCAGGGGCACAGGGGGCGCGGACTATGGCTACACCTTC; cdr3_aa: CASRGTGGADYGYTF